These 26 T cell receptor beta chains were all obtained from the same sample, sequenced in a study of blood T cell repertoires in COVID-19. Some clones are missing from TCRdb's copy, which holds only in-frame ones; the method was immunoSEQ multiplex PCR. The repertoire holds 65,000 to 80,000 clones, approximately 87% seen once, with around a sixth in the top ten. The sample comprised peripheral blood. These receptors came from a man aged 80 or over in a cohort sampled during active COVID-19.

This clone was detected only a few times. The chain is built from TRBV5-1 and TRBJ1-4, with D perhaps TRBD1 (6 bases). Trimming removed 0 bases from V and 7 bases from J, with 10 bases in between. Germline lookup yields CDR1 SGHRS and CDR2 YFSETQ. This CDR3 has 14 residues. CDR3 DNA: TGCGCCAGCAGCTTGGCAGGACAGTTTGAAAAACTGTTTTTT. Translation: CASSLAGQFEKLFF.

The chain combines TRBV6-5 with TRBJ2-3; a weak D match, TRBD2 (6 bases). Per germline, CDR1 MNHEY and CDR2 SVGAGI. The CDR3 has 15 residues. V was shortened by 7 bases and J by 2 bases, with 16 bases between the two germline ends. CDR3 bases: TGTGCCAGCACTATGGGGGGACCAAACACAGATACGCAGTATTTT. It codes for CASTMGGPNTDTQYF.

The chain couples TRBV19 to TRBJ2-3; 15 bases agree with TRBD2. Germline CDR1 LNHDA, CDR2 SQIVND (reference sequence). The CDR3 spans 18 residues. Trimming cost V 5 bases and J 1 base; bases outside gene matches: 7. For the CDR3, the DNA is TGTGCCAGTAGTTCGGGACTAGCGGGGGGTTTTGGCACAGATACGCAGTATTTT. This codes for CASSSGLAGGFGTDTQYF.

The chain uses TRBV7-8 and TRBJ1-6; D is unresolved. The CDR3 contains 14 residues. CDR1 is SGHVS and CDR2 is FQNEAQ in the germline V gene. V gave up 5 bases and J gave up 10 bases, with 15 bases separating them. CDR3 in DNA: TGTGCCAGCAGCCAAGACTTAAGTCGCTCACCCCTCCACTTT. This codes for CASSQDLSRSPLHF. The full variable domain, its missing parts supplied by reference TRBV7-8 and TRBJ1-6, is GAGVSQSPRYKVAKRGQDVALRCDPISGHVSLFWYQQALGQGPEFLTYFQNEAQLDKSGLPSDRFFAERPEGSVSTLKIQRTQQEDSAVYLCASSQDLSRSPLHFGNGTRLTVT.

In regard to this clone: The junction departs from the called germline gene at one end, perhaps through a read error. V is TRBV6-2 or TRBV6-3 and J is TRBJ2-7, with 7 bases fitting TRBD1. This CDR3 has 13 residues. In germline, CDR1 is MNHEY, CDR2 SVGEGT. The CDR3 DNA is TGTGCCACCAGTTCAGGGCCAGGGGGAGAGCAGTACTTC. Protein product: CATSSGPGGEQYF.

The rearrangement uses TRBV29-1 and TRBJ2-1; 9 nucleotides match TRBD2. J lost 0 bases, V lost 1 base, and 4 bases had no gene match. The CDR3 has 16 amino acids. Germline-derived CDR1 and CDR2 are SQVTM and ANQGSEA. The CDR3 DNA reads as TGCAGCGTTGAAGGGCGGGGGGGAGGCTCCTACAATGAGCAGTTCTTC. Its translation: CSVEGRGGGSYNEQFF.

On this clone itself: Mismatch with germline at one junction end may stem from a read error. The CDR3 region is CSAGDNNEQFF. CDR3 DNA sequence: TGCAGTGCTGGAGACAATAATGAGCAGTTCTTC. V and J are TRBV20-1 and TRBJ2-1; D gene ambiguous. Germline CDR1 DFQATT, CDR2 SNEGSKA (reference sequence). This CDR3 has 11 amino acids.

The genes are TRBV6-5 and TRBJ1-5, with D possibly being TRBD1 (6 bases). With 7 bases removed from V and 3 bases from J, the gap between germline ends came to 13 bases. The CDR3 loop spans 14 amino acids. Looked up from germline, CDR1 is MNHEY and CDR2 is SVGAGI. The CDR3 DNA reads TGTGCCAGCAACCTACAGGGCCCCAATCAGCCCCAGCATTTT. Amino acids: CASNLQGPNQPQHF.

The gene calls are TRBV19 and TRBJ1-4, with D maybe TRBD1 (5 bases). CDR3 length equals 16 residues. Germline V gene data show CDR1 as LNHDA and CDR2 as SQIVND (reference sequence). The V and J ends lost 5 bases and 3 bases respectively, with 16 bases between them. CDR3: CASSPSGAQANEKLFF. The CDR3 nucleotides read TGTGCCAGTAGTCCGAGCGGGGCGCAGGCTAATGAAAAACTGTTTTTT.

In its sample, this clone was seen once. This sequence joins TRBV7-3 and TRBJ2-1, with 7 bases identical to TRBD2. The trim removed 3 bases at V and 9 bases at J, leaving 11 bases unmatched. CDR1 is SGHTA and CDR2 is FQGTGA in the germline V gene. This CDR3 spans 15 amino acids. The CDR3 nucleotides are TGTGCCAGCAGCTTGAGCGGGATCGACGCGGCTGAGCAGTTCTTC. It is translated as CASSLSGIDAAEQFF.

The V call is TRBV11-1, the J call TRBJ2-1; 12 bases are shared with TRBD2. Trimming at V came to 1 base and at J to 4 bases, leaving 2 bases not matched to a gene. This CDR3 is built from 16 residues. The V gene's germline CDR1 is SGHAT and CDR2 FQDESV (reference sequence). The CDR3: CASSLDLAGGYNEQFF. The CDR3 DNA follows: TGTGCCAGCAGCTTAGACCTAGCGGGGGGGTACAATGAGCAGTTCTTC.

The table lists this clone with a few counts. The chain has TRBV3-1 (or the pseudogene TRBV3-2) and TRBJ1-6, with D tentatively TRBD1 (5 bases). CDR1 is LGHDT and CDR2 is YNNKEL in the germline V gene (reference sequence). The CDR3 is 14 amino acids. The ends were cut back, 8 bases at V and 8 bases at J, with 16 bases in the middle. This CDR3 is CASSLRTKYSPLHF. In DNA, the CDR3 is TGTGCCAGCTCCCTTAGGACAAAATATTCACCCCTCCACTTT.

This clone appeared once. This chain uses TRBV6-2 or TRBV6-3 with TRBJ2-1; perhaps TRBD1 as D (6 bases). The CDR3 spans 16 residues. Trimming took off 5 bases at V and 7 bases at J, with 21 bases between the two ends. In germline, CDR1 is MNHEY, CDR2 SVGEGT. The CDR3 DNA reads as TGTGCCAGCAGTCAGTCTTGGACAGCAACAAAGAATGAGCAGTTCTTC. Its translation is CASSQSWTATKNEQFF.

This chain joins TRBV5-6 and TRBJ2-5; D is uncertain. The germline V and J ends were trimmed by 0 bases and 4 bases, with 13 bases remaining between them. Germline loops: CDR1 SGHDT, CDR2 YYEEEE. The CDR3 covers 15 residues. The CDR3 loop reads CASSLEFQAGETQYF. DNA of the CDR3: TGTGCCAGCAGCTTGGAGTTCCAGGCCGGAGAGACCCAGTACTTC.

This sequence joins TRBV7-2 and TRBJ1-5; 12 nucleotides agree with TRBD1. The germline CDR1 and CDR2 sequences are SGHTA and FQGNSA. The CDR3 sequence is 16 residues long. V gave up 4 bases and J gave up 5 bases; unmatched junction bases: 6. This chain's CDR3 is CASSSRDRGPDQPQHF. CDR3 nucleotide sequence: TGTGCCAGCAGCTCCCGGGACAGGGGGCCGGATCAGCCCCAGCATTTT.

This clone was detected a few times. The genes are TRBV5-6 and TRBJ2-2, with TRBD1 as a possible D gene (6 bases). Germline V gene data show CDR1 as SGHDT and CDR2 as YYEEEE. Trimming pared 0 bases from V and 7 bases from J, leaving 13 bases between. The CDR3 contains 15 residues. Here the CDR3 DNA reads TGTGCCAGCAGCTTGGTGTGGGGGCTGGGCGGGGAGCTGTTTTTT. Translation gives CASSLVWGLGGELFF.

The J gene is TRBJ2-4, the V gene TRBV6-1; weak D call: TRBD2 (5 bases). This CDR3 is 12 amino acids long. The V gene's germline CDR1 is MNHNS and CDR2 SASEGT. Trimming took 1 base from V and 11 from J, leaving 9 bases between them. CDR3 protein: CASSEGTGFQYF. The CDR3, as DNA: TGTGCCAGCAGTGAAGGAACGGGATTTCAGTACTTC.

CDR3 sequence (DNA): TGCGCCAGCAGCTTGAGCAGGTCCCAAGAGACCCAGTACTTC. It translates to CASSLSRSQETQYF. V is TRBV5-1 and J is TRBJ2-5; no reliable D call. The CDR3 is 14 residues long. V was pared by 1 base and J by 1 base, with 8 bases between. Germline CDR1 reads SGHRS; CDR2 reads YFSETQ. Based on the CDR3 plus reference TRBV5-1 and TRBJ2-5, the full variable domain is KAGVTQTPRYLIKTRGQQVTLSCSPISGHRSVSWYQQTPGQGLQFLFEYFSETQRNKGNFPGRFSGRQFSNSRSEMNVSTLELGDSALYLCASSLSRSQETQYFGPGTRLLVL.

This chain links TRBV19 with TRBJ1-3, with D possibly TRBD1 on 6 matching bases. From germline, CDR1 is LNHDA and CDR2 SQIVND (reference sequence). The V and J ends lost 2 bases and 0 bases respectively, with 11 bases between them. The CDR3 runs 16 residues. CDR3 region: CASSISGQSSGNTIYF. In DNA, the CDR3 is TGTGCCAGTAGTATAAGTGGACAGAGCTCTGGAAACACCATATATTTT.

The chain couples TRBV11-2 to TRBJ2-5, with D tentatively TRBD1 (5 bases). CDR3 size: 15 residues. Germline CDR1 is SGHAT and CDR2 is FQNNGV. The germline V and J ends were trimmed by 1 base and 6 bases, with 15 bases remaining between them. This chain's CDR3 is CASSLAQGSGKTQYF. CDR3 sequence (DNA): TGTGCCAGCAGCTTAGCCCAGGGAAGTGGTAAGACCCAGTACTTC.

The chain joins TRBV18 to TRBJ1-1; D is possibly TRBD1 (5 bases). The V end was cut by 4 bases, the J end by 3 bases, with 12 bases between. Germline V gene data show CDR1 as KGHSH and CDR2 as LQKENI. This CDR3 spans 14 amino acids. The chain's CDR3 is CASSQQGLDTEAFF. The DNA for the CDR3 is TGTGCCAGCTCACAGCAGGGTTTGGACACTGAAGCTTTCTTT. Full variable domain (rest looked up from reference TRBV18 and TRBJ1-1): NAGVMQNPRHLVRRRGQEARLRCSPMKGHSHVYWYRQLPEEGLKFMVYLQKENIIDESGMPKERFSAEFPKEGPSILRIQQVVRGDSAAYFCASSQQGLDTEAFFGQGTRLTVV.

This chain links TRBV7-2 with TRBJ2-7; TRBD1 might be the D (6 bases). There are 14 residues in the CDR3. Germline V gene lookup returns CDR1 SGHTA and CDR2 FQGNSA. Trimming pared 4 bases from V and 3 bases from J, leaving 13 bases between. The CDR3 sequence is CASSSDSFLYEQYF. CDR3 nucleotide sequence: TGTGCCAGCAGCTCGGACAGTTTTCTCTACGAGCAGTACTTC.

CDR3 in DNA: TGTGCCAGCAGCTTAGGGGGTTTCGCGGGGCGCCGGGATCAGCCCCAGCATTTT. The encoded protein is CASSLGGFAGRRDQPQHF. The chain recombines TRBV7-2 with TRBJ1-5; tentatively, D is TRBD1 (5 bases). The CDR3 runs 18 residues. The germline gives CDR1 SGHTA, CDR2 FQGNSA. V lost 1 base and J lost 5, with 21 bases in between. The whole variable domain, remainder taken from reference TRBV7-2 and TRBJ1-5, is GAGVSQSPSNKVTEKGKDVELRCDPISGHTALYWYRQSLGQGLEFLIYFQGNSAPDKSGLPSDRFSAERTGGSVSTLTIQRTQQEDSAVYLCASSLGGFAGRRDQPQHFGDGTRLSIL.

The rearrangement joins TRBV6-5 to TRBJ2-1, with D perhaps matching TRBD1 (5 bases). The CDR3 contains 16 residues. The germline V gene encodes CDR1 MNHEY and CDR2 SVGAGI. Trimming left V 3 bases short and J 10 bases short, with 22 bases between. The CDR3 reads CASSYLKRPGRREQFF. As DNA, the CDR3 is TGTGCCAGCAGTTATCTTAAACGACCAGGGCGCCGGGAGCAGTTCTTC.

This chain links TRBV19 with TRBJ1-5, with D perhaps TRBD1 (5 bases). This CDR3 contains 14 residues. Per the germline V gene, CDR1 is LNHDA and CDR2 is SQIVND (reference sequence). The ends were cut back, 5 bases at V and 0 bases at J, with 8 bases in the middle. In DNA, the CDR3 is TGTGCCAGTAGTGGGGGGTTTAGCAATCAGCCCCAGCATTTT. It yields the protein CASSGGFSNQPQHF.

This chain connects TRBV25-1 to TRBJ2-2; 7 bases map to TRBD2. V shed 5 bases, J shed 6 bases, and the junction held 3 bases outside the gene matches. This CDR3 region has 13 residues. CDR1 and CDR2 (germline): MGHDK, SYGVNS. The CDR3 nucleotides read TGTGCCAGCAGTACTAGCGCGGCCGGGGAGCTGTTTTTT. Residues: CASSTSAAGELFF.